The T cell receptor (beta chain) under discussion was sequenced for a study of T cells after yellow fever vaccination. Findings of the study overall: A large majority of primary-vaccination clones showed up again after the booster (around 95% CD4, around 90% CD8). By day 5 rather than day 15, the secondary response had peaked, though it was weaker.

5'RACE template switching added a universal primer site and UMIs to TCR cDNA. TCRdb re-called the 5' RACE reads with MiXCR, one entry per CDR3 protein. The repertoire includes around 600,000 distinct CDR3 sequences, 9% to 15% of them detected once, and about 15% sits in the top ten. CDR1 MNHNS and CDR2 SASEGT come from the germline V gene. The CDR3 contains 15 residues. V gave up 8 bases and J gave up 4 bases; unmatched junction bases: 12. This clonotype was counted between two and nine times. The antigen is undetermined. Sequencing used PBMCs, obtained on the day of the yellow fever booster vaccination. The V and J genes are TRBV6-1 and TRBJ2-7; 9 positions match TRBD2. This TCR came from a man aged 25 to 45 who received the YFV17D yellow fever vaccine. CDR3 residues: CASPKTQRGDYEQYF. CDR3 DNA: TGTGCCAGCCCTAAGACTCAGCGGGGGGATTACGAGCAGTACTTC.